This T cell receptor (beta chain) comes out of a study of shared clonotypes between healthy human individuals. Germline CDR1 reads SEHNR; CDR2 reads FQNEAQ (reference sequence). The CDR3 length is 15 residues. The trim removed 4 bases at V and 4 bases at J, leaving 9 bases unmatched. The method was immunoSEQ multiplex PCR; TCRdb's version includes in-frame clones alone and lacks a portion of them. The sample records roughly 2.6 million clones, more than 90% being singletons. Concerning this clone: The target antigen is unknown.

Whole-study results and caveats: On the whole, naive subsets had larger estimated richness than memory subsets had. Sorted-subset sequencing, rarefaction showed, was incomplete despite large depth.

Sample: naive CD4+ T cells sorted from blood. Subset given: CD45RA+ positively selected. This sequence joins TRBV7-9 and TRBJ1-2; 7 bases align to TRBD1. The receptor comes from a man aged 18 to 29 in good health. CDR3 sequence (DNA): TGTGCCAGCAGCTCCCGAATCGGGACAGTCTATGGCTACACCTTC. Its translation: CASSSRIGTVYGYTF.